The following is a TCR beta chain sequence with its context. Other DNA sequences in the same sample also yield this CDR3. Authors' analysis steps: From reference gene primer amplification, estimates of nucleated cell counts were derived. The assay was immunoSEQ multiplex PCR, and TCRdb's table has in-frame clones only and misses some. V, J and clone size derive from that table, while D and trimming were established from the DNA sequence. The table has some 380,000 clones, 81% seen once; the top ten hold 0.85% to 1.2%. The record originates from a study of blood T cell repertoires in COVID-19. Across the study: The United States, Italy and Spain were the sources of the acute and convalescent COVID-19 samples. Nucleic acid was either cDNA or gDNA, and it came from T cells, B-cell-depleted T cells, or PBMCs.

The CDR3 length is 13 residues. V was pared by 0 bases and J by 5 bases, with 1 base of the junction left unmatched. The germline gives CDR1 SGDLS, CDR2 YYNGEE. The receptor's source is a human donor with acute or convalescent COVID-19. The donor label of this sample is uncertain. The sequencing input was peripheral blood. The chain couples TRBV9 to TRBJ1-2; 7 positions agree with TRBD1. Here the CDR3 DNA reads TGTGCCAGCAGCGTAGCAGGGGGATATGGCTACACCTTC. Protein sequence: CASSVAGGYGYTF. Complete variable domain (other parts from reference TRBV9 and TRBJ1-2): DSGVTQTPKHLITATGQRVTLRCSPRSGDLSVYWYQQSLDQGLQFLIQYYNGEERAKGNILERFSAQQFPDLHSELNLSSLELGDSALYFCASSVAGGYGYTFGSGTRLTVV.